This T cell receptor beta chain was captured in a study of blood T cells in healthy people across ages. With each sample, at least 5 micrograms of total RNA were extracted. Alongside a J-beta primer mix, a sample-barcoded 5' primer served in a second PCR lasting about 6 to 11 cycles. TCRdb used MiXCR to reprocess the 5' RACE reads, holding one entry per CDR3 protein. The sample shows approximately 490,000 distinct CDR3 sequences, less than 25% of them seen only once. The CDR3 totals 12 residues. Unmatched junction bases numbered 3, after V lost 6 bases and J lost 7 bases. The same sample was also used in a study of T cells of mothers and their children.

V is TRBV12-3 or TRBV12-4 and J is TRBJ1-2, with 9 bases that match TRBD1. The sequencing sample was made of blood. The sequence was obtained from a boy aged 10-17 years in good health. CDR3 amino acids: CASRTGGCGYTF. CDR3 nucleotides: TGTGCCAGCAGAACAGGGGGCTGTGGCTACACCTTC.